These T cell receptor beta chains were read from a single sample in a study of control samples from healthy donors and cancer patients. Profiling relied on immunoSEQ multiplex PCR, and the TCRdb table lists in-frame clones only, not all of them. The table records roughly 20,000 clones, 84% of them present only once. The sample was PBMCs. The receptors shown here come from a woman in her seventies with lung cancer. CDR3s include the opening cysteine and the closing phenylalanine or tryptophan. A D gene is named only where the DNA matches it firmly. The size entry is marked missing in some rows and otherwise reads once, few, many or a size class.

d_gene	v_gene	abundance	j_gene	CDR3aa	CDR3nt
TRBD1	TRBV9	NA	TRBJ1-1	CASSVDGGGLTEAFF	TGTGCCAGCAGCGTAGATGGAGGGGGCTTAACTGAAGCTTTCTTT
NA	TRBV4-3	NA	TRBJ1-6	CASSQEGRGSSYNSPLHF	TGCGCCAGCAGCCAAGAGGGGCGGGGGAGCTCCTATAATTCACCCCTCCACTTT
NA	TRBV30	NA	TRBJ1-2	CAYWVGGYTF	TGTGCCTATTGGGTGGGTGGCTACACCTTC
NA	TRBV7-9	NA	TRBJ2-4	CASSSPRAKNIQYF	TGTGCCAGCAGCTCCCCCAGGGCCAAAAACATTCAGTACTTC
NA	TRBV2	NA	TRBJ2-7	CASSGGTNSYEQYF	TGTGCCAGCAGTGGGGGCACGAACTCCTACGAGCAGTACTTC
NA	TRBV18	NA	TRBJ2-5	CASSRAQETQYF	TGTGCCAGCTCGAGGGCCCAAGAGACCCAGTACTTC
NA	TRBV11-2	NA	TRBJ1-5	CASSLAGGQPQHF	TGTGCCAGCAGCTTAGCGGGCGGTCAGCCCCAGCATTTT
NA	TRBV3-1/TRBV3-2	NA	TRBJ1-1	CASSHSVWPEAFF	TGTGCCAGCAGCCACTCTGTTTGGCCTGAAGCTTTCTTT
NA	TRBV12-3/TRBV12-4	NA	TRBJ1-3	CASSLGGRNTIYF	TGTGCCAGCAGCCTAGGGGGGAGAAACACCATATATTTT
TRBD2	TRBV30	NA	TRBJ2-5	CACIPGLAGGGETQYF	TGTGCCTGTATTCCGGGACTAGCGGGAGGGGGCGAGACCCAGTACTTC
NA	TRBV5-1	NA	TRBJ2-5	CASSLGVGRIQETQYF	TGCGCCAGCAGCTTGGGAGTCGGCAGGATCCAAGAGACCCAGTACTTC
NA	TRBV28	NA	TRBJ1-4	CASSFPGTHNEKLFF	TGTGCCAGCAGTTTCCCGGGGACCCATAATGAAAAACTGTTTTTT
NA	TRBV25-1	few	TRBJ1-4	CASSESKVLSEKLFF	TGTGCCAGCAGTGAATCGAAGGTCCTTAGCGAAAAACTGTTTTTT
NA	TRBV6-5	NA	TRBJ1-1	CASGFLSTEAFF	TGTGCCAGCGGGTTTTTAAGCACTGAAGCTTTCTTT
NA	TRBV21-1	NA	TRBJ2-7	CASSAWEPGLAGETHEQYF	TGTGCCAGCAGTGCTTGGGAACCGGGACTAGCGGGAGAAACCCACGAGCAGTACTTC
TRBD1	TRBV19	NA	TRBJ1-5	CASSIQGEYQPQHF	TGTGCCAGTAGTATTCAGGGGGAATATCAGCCCCAGCATTTT
NA	TRBV7-2	once	TRBJ2-1	CASSLVWGWEDEQFF	TGTGCCAGCAGCTTAGTATGGGGCTGGGAGGATGAGCAGTTCTTC
TRBD1	TRBV5-8	NA	TRBJ1-5	CASSSRDREDQPQHF	TGTGCCAGCAGCTCGCGGGACAGGGAGGATCAGCCCCAGCATTTT
NA	TRBV19	NA	TRBJ2-3	CASSSPGPTDTQYF	TGTGCCAGTAGTAGTCCGGGGCCCACAGATACGCAGTATTTT
NA	TRBV7-8	NA	TRBJ1-5	CASNSWGGNQPQHF	TGTGCCAGCAACTCGTGGGGTGGCAATCAGCCCCAGCATTTT
NA	TRBV20-1	NA	TRBJ2-7	CSAARYEQYF	TGCAGTGCAGCCCGATACGAGCAGTACTTC